This T cell receptor (beta chain) was retrieved from a study of T cell changes during pregnancy in multiple sclerosis (dated by TCRdb to about 2019). Broadly, across the study: The study examined how the T cell repertoire changed over the course of pregnancy in women with multiple sclerosis.

There are 15 amino acids in the CDR3, from cysteine to phenylalanine inclusive. This entry keeps only the CDR3 DNA: 45 bases, framed from base 1. Looking up the germline V gene (reference sequence) yields CDR1 SGHNT and CDR2 YYREEE. Relative to germline, V is 0 bases shorter and J is 0 bases shorter, with 9 bases between their ends. Comments on this clone: Its antigen remains unidentified. Nothing much larger sits one base from this clone, and base qualities are not available.

Library preparation employed the immunoSEQ multiplex PCR assay. TCRdb stores this immuneACCESS table with in-frame sequences only. Part of the clones is absent; in the studies checked, under half of the shortfall reflects unresolved V genes, and no reason is known for the rest. This sample holds about 100,000 clones; roughly nine tenths were observed only once. The top ten clonotypes cover around 3.2% of the sample. The rearranged segments are TRBV5-4 and TRBJ1-1; the D gene identity is not certain. The receptor's source is a female donor with multiple sclerosis, enrolled in a pregnancy study. This specimen was peripheral blood, taken after pregnancy. The CDR3 here reads CASSLELGLNTEAFF. The sequenced DNA is TGTGCCAGCAGCTTGGAGCTGGGCTTGAACACTGAAGCTTTCTTT.